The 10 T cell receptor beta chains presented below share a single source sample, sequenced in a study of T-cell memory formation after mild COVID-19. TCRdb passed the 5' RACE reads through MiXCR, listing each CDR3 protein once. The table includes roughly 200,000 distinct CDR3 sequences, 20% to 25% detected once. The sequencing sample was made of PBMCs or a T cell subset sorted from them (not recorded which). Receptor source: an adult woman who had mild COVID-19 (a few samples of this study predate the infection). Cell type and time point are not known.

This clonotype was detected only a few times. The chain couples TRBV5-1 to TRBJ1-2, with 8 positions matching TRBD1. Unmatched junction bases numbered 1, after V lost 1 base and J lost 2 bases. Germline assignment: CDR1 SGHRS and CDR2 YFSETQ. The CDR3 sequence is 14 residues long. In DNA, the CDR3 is TGCGCCAGCAGCTTGACAGGGGGAAACTATGGCTACACCTTC. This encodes CASSLTGGNYGYTF.

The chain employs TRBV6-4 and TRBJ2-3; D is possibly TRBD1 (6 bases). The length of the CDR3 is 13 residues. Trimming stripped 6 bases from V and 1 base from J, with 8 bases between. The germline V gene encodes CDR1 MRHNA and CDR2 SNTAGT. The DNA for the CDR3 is TGTGCCAGCAGCAACAGGGGCACAGATACGCAGTATTTT. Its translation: CASSNRGTDTQYF.

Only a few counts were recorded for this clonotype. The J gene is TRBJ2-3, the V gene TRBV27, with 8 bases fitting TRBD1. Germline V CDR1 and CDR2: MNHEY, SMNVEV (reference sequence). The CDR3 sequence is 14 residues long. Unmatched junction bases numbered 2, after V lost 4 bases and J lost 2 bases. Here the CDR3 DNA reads TGTGCCAGCAGTTGGACAGGGCCCACAGATACGCAGTATTTT. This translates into CASSWTGPTDTQYF.

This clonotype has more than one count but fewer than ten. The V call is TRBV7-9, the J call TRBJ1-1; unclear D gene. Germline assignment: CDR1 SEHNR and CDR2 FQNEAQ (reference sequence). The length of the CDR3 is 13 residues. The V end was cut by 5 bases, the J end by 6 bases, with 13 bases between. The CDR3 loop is CASSLGLGAEAFF. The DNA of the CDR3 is TGTGCCAGCAGCCTAGGGCTGGGCGCTGAAGCTTTCTTT.

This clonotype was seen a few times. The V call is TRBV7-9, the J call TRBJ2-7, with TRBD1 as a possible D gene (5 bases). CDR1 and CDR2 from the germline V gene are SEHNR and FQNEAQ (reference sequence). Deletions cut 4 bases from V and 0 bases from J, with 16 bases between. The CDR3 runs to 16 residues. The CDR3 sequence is CASSSSAGPISYEQYF. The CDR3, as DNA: TGTGCCAGCAGCTCCAGTGCAGGGCCGATCTCCTACGAGCAGTACTTC.

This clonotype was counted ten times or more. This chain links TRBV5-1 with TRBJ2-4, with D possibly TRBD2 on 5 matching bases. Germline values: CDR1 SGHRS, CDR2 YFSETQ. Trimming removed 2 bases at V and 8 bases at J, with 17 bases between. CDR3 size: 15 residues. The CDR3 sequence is CASSFTTGRVDIQYF. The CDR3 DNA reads TGCGCCAGCAGCTTTACTACCGGGCGGGTGGACATTCAGTACTTC. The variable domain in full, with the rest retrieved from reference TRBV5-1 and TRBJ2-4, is KAGVTQTPRYLIKTRGQQVTLSCSPISGHRSVSWYQQTPGQGLQFLFEYFSETQRNKGNFPGRFSGRQFSNSRSEMNVSTLELGDSALYLCASSFTTGRVDIQYFGAGTRLSVL.

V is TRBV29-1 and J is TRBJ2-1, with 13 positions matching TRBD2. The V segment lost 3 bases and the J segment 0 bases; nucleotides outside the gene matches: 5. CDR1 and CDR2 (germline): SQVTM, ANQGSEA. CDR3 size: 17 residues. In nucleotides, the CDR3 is TGCAGCGTTGACGGGACTAGCGGGACGATCTCCTACAATGAGCAGTTCTTC. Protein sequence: CSVDGTSGTISYNEQFF.

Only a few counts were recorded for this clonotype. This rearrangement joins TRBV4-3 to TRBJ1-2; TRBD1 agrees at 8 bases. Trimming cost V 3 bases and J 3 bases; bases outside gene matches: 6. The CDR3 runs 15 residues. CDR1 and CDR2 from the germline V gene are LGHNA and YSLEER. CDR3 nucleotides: TGCGCCAGCAGCCATGCCGCAGGGGGCGACTATGGCTACACCTTC. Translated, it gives CASSHAAGGDYGYTF.

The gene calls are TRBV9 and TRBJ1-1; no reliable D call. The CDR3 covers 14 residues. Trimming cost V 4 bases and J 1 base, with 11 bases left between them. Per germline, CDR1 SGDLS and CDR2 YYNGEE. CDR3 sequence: CASSQDLGNTEAFF. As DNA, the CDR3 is TGTGCCAGCAGCCAAGACCTCGGGAACACTGAAGCTTTCTTT.

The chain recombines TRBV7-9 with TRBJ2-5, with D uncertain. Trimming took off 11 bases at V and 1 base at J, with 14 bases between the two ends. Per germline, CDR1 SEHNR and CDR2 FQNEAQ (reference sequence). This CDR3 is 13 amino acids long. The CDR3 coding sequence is TGTGCCGTGGCCGAGCAAATCCAAGAGACCCAGTACTTC. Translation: CAVAEQIQETQYF.